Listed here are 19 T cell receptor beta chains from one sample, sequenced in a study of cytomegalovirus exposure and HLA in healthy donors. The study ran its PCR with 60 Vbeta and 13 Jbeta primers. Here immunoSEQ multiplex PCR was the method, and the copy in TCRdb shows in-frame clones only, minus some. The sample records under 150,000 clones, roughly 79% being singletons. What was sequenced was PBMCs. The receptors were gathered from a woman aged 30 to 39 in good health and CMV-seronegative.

CDR3 residues: CASRPAGQGRSSPLHF. The DNA for the CDR3 is TGTGCCAGCAGACCCGCTGGACAGGGGAGGAGTTCACCCCTCCACTTT. The V call is TRBV5-4, the J call TRBJ1-6; TRBD1 matches at 9 bases. The V gene's germline CDR1 is SGHNT and CDR2 YYREEE (reference sequence). The CDR3 runs to 16 residues. V lost 5 bases, J lost 9 bases, and 12 bases stayed unmatched.

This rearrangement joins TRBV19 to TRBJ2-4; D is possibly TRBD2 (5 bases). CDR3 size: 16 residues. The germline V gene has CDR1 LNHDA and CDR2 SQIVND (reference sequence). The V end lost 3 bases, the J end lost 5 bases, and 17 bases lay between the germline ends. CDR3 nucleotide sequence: TGTGCCAGTAGTATGTCCGGCTCCGGAGGTCAAAACATTCAGTACTTC. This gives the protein CASSMSGSGGQNIQYF.

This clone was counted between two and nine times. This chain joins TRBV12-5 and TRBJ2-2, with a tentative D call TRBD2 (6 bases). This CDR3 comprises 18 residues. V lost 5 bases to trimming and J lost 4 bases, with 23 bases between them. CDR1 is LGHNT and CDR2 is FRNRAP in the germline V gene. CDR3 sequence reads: CASGPSVGGSPTTGELFF. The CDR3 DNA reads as TGTGCTAGTGGTCCTTCCGTGGGAGGAAGCCCAACCACCGGGGAGCTGTTTTTT.

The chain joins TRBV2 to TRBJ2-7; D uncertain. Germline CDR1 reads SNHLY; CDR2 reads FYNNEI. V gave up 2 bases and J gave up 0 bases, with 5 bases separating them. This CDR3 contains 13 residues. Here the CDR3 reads CASSELLSYEQYF. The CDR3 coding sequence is TGTGCCAGCAGTGAATTACTCTCCTACGAGCAGTACTTC. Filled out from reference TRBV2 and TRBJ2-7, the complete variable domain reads EPEVTQTPSHQVTQMGQEVILRCVPISNHLYFYWYRQILGQKVEFLVSFYNNEISEKSEIFDDQFSVERPDGSNFTLKIRSTKLEDSAMYFCASSELLSYEQYFGPGTRLTVT.

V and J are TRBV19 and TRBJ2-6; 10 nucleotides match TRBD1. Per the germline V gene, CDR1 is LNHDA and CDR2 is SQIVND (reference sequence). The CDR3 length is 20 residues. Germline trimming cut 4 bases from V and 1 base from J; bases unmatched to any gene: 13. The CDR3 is CASSTGGQGLSGSGANVLTF. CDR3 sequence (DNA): TGTGCCAGTAGTACCGGGGGACAGGGGCTGAGCGGATCTGGGGCCAACGTCCTGACTTTC.

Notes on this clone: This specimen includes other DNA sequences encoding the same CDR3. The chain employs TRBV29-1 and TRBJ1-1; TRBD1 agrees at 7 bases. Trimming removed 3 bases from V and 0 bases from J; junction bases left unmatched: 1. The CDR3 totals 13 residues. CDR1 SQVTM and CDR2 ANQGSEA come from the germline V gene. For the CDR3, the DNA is TGCAGCGTTGAGGGACAGATGAACACTGAAGCTTTCTTT. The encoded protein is CSVEGQMNTEAFF.

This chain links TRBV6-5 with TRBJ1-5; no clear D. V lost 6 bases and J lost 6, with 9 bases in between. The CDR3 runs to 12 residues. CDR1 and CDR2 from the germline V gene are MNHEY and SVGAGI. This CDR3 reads CASRSGSQPQHF. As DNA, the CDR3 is TGTGCCAGCAGGAGCGGATCTCAGCCCCAGCATTTT.

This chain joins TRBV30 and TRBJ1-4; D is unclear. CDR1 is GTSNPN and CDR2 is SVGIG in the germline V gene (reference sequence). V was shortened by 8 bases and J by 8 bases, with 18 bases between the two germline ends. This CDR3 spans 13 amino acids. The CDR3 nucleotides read TGTGCCGGGGAGCTGGGGAGGAAAGAAAAACTGTTTTTT. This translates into CAGELGRKEKLFF.

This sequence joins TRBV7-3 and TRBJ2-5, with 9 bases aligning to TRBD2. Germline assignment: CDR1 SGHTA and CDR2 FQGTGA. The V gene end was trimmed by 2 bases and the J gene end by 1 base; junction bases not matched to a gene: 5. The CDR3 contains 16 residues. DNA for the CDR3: TGTGCCAGCAGCTTATGGGGCGGGGGGGCCCAAGAGACCCAGTACTTC. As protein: CASSLWGGGAQETQYF.

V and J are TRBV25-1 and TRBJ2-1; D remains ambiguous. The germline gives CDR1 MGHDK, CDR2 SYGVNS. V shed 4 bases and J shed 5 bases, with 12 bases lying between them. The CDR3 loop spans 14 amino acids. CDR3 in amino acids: CASSAPAEHNEQFF. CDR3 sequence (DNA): TGTGCCAGCAGTGCCCCGGCGGAGCACAATGAGCAGTTCTTC.

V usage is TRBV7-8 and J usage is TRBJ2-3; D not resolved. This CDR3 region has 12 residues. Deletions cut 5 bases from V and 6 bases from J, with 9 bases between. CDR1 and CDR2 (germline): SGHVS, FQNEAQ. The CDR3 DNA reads TGTGCCAGCAGCCCGAGGATGGATACGCAGTATTTT. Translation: CASSPRMDTQYF. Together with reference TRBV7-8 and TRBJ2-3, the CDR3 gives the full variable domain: GAGVSQSPRYKVAKRGQDVALRCDPISGHVSLFWYQQALGQGPEFLTYFQNEAQLDKSGLPSDRFFAERPEGSVSTLKIQRTQQEDSAVYLCASSPRMDTQYFGPGTRLTVL.

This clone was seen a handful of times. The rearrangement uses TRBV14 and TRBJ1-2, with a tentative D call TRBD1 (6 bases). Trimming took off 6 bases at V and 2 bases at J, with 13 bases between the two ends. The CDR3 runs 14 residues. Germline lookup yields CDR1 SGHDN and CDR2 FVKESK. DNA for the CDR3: TGTGCCAGCAGTGGACAGCAAACCAACTATGGCTACACCTTC. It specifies CASSGQQTNYGYTF.

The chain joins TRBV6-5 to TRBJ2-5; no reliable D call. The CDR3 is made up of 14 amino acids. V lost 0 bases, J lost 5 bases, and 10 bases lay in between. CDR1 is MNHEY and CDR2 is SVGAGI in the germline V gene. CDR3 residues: CASSYSRGGETQYF. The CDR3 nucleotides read TGTGCCAGCAGTTACTCGAGAGGTGGGGAGACCCAGTACTTC.

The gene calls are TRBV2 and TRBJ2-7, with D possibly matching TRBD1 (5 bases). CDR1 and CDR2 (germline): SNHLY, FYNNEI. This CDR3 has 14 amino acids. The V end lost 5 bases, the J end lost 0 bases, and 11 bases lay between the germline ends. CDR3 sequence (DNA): TGTGCCAGCAGTCTGACAGAGAGCTCCTACGAGCAGTACTTC. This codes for CASSLTESSYEQYF.

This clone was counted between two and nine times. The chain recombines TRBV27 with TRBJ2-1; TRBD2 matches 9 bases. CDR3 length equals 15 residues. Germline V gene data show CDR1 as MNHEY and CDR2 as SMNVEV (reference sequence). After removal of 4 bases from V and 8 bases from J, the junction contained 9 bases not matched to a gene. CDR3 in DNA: TGTGCCAGCAGTTCCCGCGGGGGGGCGCTTGATGAGCAGTTCTTC. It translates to CASSSRGGALDEQFF.

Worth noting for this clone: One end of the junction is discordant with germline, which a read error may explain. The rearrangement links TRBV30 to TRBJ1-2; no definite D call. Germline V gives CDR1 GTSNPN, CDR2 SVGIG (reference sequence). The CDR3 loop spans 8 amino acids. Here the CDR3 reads CAHGSGSF. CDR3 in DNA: TGTGCCCATGGCTCGGGGAGCTTC. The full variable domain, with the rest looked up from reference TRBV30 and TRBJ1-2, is SQTIHQWPATLVQPVGSPLSLECTVEGTSNPNLYWYRQAAGRGLQLLFYSVGIGQISSEVPQNLSASRPQDRQFILSSKKLLLSDSGFYLCAHGSGSFGSGTRLTVV.

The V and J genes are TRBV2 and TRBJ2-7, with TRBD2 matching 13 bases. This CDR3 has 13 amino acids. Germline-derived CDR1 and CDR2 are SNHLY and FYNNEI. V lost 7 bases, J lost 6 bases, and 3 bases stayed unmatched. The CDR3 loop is CASIGLAGAEQYF. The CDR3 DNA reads TGTGCCAGCATTGGACTAGCGGGGGCCGAGCAGTACTTC.

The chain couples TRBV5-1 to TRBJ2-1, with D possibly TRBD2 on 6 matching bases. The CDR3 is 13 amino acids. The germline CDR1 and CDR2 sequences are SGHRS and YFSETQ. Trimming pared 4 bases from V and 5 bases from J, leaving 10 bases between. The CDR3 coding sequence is TGCGCCAGCAGCGCCTTAGCGGACAATGAGCAGTTCTTC. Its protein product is CASSALADNEQFF.

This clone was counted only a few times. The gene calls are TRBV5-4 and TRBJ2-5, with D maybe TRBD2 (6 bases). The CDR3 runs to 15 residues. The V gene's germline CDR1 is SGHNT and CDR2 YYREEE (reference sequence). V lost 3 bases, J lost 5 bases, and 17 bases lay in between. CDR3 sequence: CASSSVWGVQETQYF. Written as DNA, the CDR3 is TGTGCCAGCAGCTCCGTATGGGGGGTTCAGGAGACCCAGTACTTC.